These 7 T cell receptor beta chains came from one sample sequenced in a study of blood T cells in healthy people across ages (dated by TCRdb to about 2015). The library was made by 5' RACE. Sequencer: Illumina HiSeq 2500. The second PCR ran for roughly 7 to 11 cycles and used a J-beta primer mix along with a sample-barcoded 5' primer. TCRdb applied fastp at Q25 and MiXCR to the public reads, then kept only in-frame beta chains. One record per CDR3 amino acid sequence lists the most common genes and DNA. In all, the sample holds hundreds of thousands of distinct CDR3 sequences, and 22% of those were seen once. The ten largest clones represent around a fifth of the sample. Sample: blood. These receptors all come from a man between 70 and 80 years old in good health.

In this sample, this clonotype turned up a few times. V gene TRBV11-2 combines with J gene TRBJ2-5; maybe TRBD1 (5 bases). The end of the DNA fits TRBJ2-1 better, so the J call may be wrong. The germline gives CDR1 SGHAT, CDR2 FQNNGV. The CDR3 runs 15 residues. The CDR3 DNA reads TGTGCCAGCAGCTTAGATCGACAGAGCTACAATGAGCAGTTCTTC. Amino acids: CASSLDRQSYNEQFF.

This clonotype turned up a few times. The chain has TRBV11-2 and TRBJ1-2, with D maybe TRBD1 (5 bases). Trimming removed 5 bases from V and 4 bases from J, with 17 bases in between. Germline CDR1 is SGHAT and CDR2 is FQNNGV. The CDR3 runs 15 residues. CDR3 sequence (DNA): TGTGCCAGCAGCCGTACAGTAGGGGTGAGCTATGGCTACACCTTC. Amino acids: CASSRTVGVSYGYTF.

This clonotype has a handful of counts. The V call is TRBV12-5, the J call TRBJ1-2; no clear D. V was cut by 1 base and J by 14 bases, with 11 bases left in between. The CDR3 totals 11 residues. Per germline, CDR1 LGHNT and CDR2 FRNRAP. CDR3 protein: CASGLERGVTF. The CDR3 DNA reads as TGTGCTAGTGGTTTGGAGCGAGGTGTAACCTTC.

This chain connects TRBV29-1 to TRBJ2-7; TRBD2 is a possible D gene (6 bases). Germline V gives CDR1 SQVTM, CDR2 ANQGSEA. V was clipped by 3 bases and J by 2 bases, with 11 bases between them. The CDR3 has 13 amino acids. CDR3 sequence (DNA): TGCAGCGTTGATCAGGAGGGCACCTACGAGCAGTACTTC. Its protein product is CSVDQEGTYEQYF.

The chain links TRBV7-9 to TRBJ2-7, with D tentatively TRBD1 or TRBD2 (5 bases each). Between the trimmed V and J ends, which lost 2 bases and 0 bases, there was a span of 14 bases. Germline values: CDR1 SEHNR, CDR2 FQNEAQ (reference sequence). The CDR3 sequence is 16 residues long. The CDR3 DNA is TGTGCCAGCAGCTTACGAGGGGAAGGAAGCTCCTACGAGCAGTACTTC. Translated, it gives CASSLRGEGSSYEQYF. Combining the CDR3 with reference TRBV7-9 and TRBJ2-7 gives the whole variable domain DTGVSQNPRHKITKRGQNVTFRCDPISEHNRLYWYRQTLGQGPEFLTYFQNEAQLEKSRLLSDRFSAERPKGSFSTLEIQRTEQGDSAMYLCASSLRGEGSSYEQYFGPGTRLTVT.

This clonotype came up a few times. This sequence joins TRBV12-5 and TRBJ1-1; D might be TRBD1 (6 bases). Germline values: CDR1 LGHNT, CDR2 FRNRAP. This CDR3 has 13 residues. The V end was cut by 7 bases, the J end by 2 bases, with 11 bases between. The CDR3: CASAPDSNTEAFF. In DNA form, the CDR3 reads TGTGCTAGTGCCCCGGACAGTAACACTGAAGCTTTCTTT.

V and J are TRBV20-1 and TRBJ2-5, with TRBD1 identical over 9 bases. CDR3 length: 16 amino acids. After removal of 3 bases from V and 7 bases from J, the junction contained 15 bases not matched to a gene. CDR1 DFQATT and CDR2 SNEGSKA come from the germline V gene (reference sequence). The CDR3 coding sequence is TGCAGTGCTAGCAGAAACAGGGGGCAGCTCTACGTGACCCAGTACTTC. It translates to CSASRNRGQLYVTQYF.